Shown below are 32 T cell receptor beta chains from a single sample sequenced in a study of cytomegalovirus exposure and HLA in healthy donors. Both 60 Vbeta primers and 13 Jbeta primers went into the PCR. Generated by immunoSEQ multiplex PCR, the TCRdb table keeps only in-frame clones and is missing some. Here the sample spans 75,000 to 100,000 clones, 55% to 75% being singletons. The sequencing sample was made of PBMCs. All receptors derive from a man in his sixties in good health and CMV-seronegative.

This sequence joins TRBV29-1 and TRBJ2-6; the D is unclear. Germline values: CDR1 SQVTM, CDR2 ANQGSEA. Trimming stripped 4 bases from V and 2 bases from J, with 6 bases between. The CDR3 runs 13 residues. Here the CDR3 reads CSVAETGANVLTF. The CDR3 DNA follows: TGCAGCGTTGCTGAGACTGGGGCCAACGTCCTGACTTTC.

The J gene is TRBJ1-6, the V gene TRBV18; D gene ambiguous. Looked up from germline, CDR1 is KGHSH and CDR2 is LQKENI. The V gene lost 6 bases and the J gene lost 6 bases, with 15 bases spanning the gap. The CDR3 contains 15 residues. The CDR3 region is CASSPVGRGNSPLHF. The CDR3 DNA is TGTGCCAGCTCCCCCGTAGGTCGGGGTAATTCACCCCTCCACTTT.

The V gene is TRBV9, the J gene TRBJ2-2, with TRBD1 identical over 8 bases. The CDR3 has 14 amino acids. J lost 2 bases, V lost 6 bases, and 3 bases had no gene match. In germline, CDR1 is SGDLS, CDR2 YYNGEE. The CDR3 protein is CASTGQGNTGELFF. The CDR3 DNA is TGTGCCAGCACTGGACAGGGTAACACCGGGGAGCTGTTTTTT.

This sequence joins TRBV7-8 and TRBJ1-4; D unclear. The V end lost 1 base, the J end lost 7 bases, and 16 bases lay between the germline ends. CDR3 length equals 16 residues. The germline gives CDR1 SGHVS, CDR2 FQNEAQ. CDR3 in DNA: TGTGCCAGCAGCTTAGGTGTTGGCAGACAATCTGAAAAACTGTTTTTT. This gives the protein CASSLGVGRQSEKLFF.

This chain uses TRBV7-9 with TRBJ1-1; 10 bases match TRBD1. The CDR3 sequence is 17 residues long. Germline-derived CDR1 and CDR2 are SEHNR and FQNEAQ (reference sequence). V lost 2 bases, J lost 2 bases, and 8 bases stayed unmatched. Here the CDR3 reads CASSLTLGTGENTEAFF. CDR3 bases: TGTGCCAGCAGCTTAACCCTAGGGACAGGGGAAAACACTGAAGCTTTCTTT.

The CDR3 reads CASSQVRSSGNTIYF. The CDR3 DNA is TGTGCCAGCAGCCAAGTAAGGAGCTCTGGAAACACCATATATTTT. The chain uses TRBV4-2 and TRBJ1-3; D is unresolved. The CDR3 spans 15 residues. Germline CDR1 and CDR2: LGHNA and YNFKEQ. Trimming took 1 base from V and 0 from J, leaving 7 bases between them.

The J gene is TRBJ1-1, the V gene TRBV9; TRBD1 is a possible D gene (6 bases). Trimming pared 2 bases from V and 2 bases from J, leaving 10 bases between. Germline V CDR1 and CDR2: SGDLS, YYNGEE. This CDR3 is 14 amino acids long. The CDR3 region is CASSVTGGNTEAFF. The DNA of the CDR3 is TGTGCCAGCAGCGTGACAGGAGGAAACACTGAAGCTTTCTTT.

This chain uses TRBV11-3 with TRBJ2-7, with 7 nucleotides matching TRBD1. This CDR3 is built from 13 residues. After removal of 0 bases from V and 5 bases from J, the junction contained 1 base not matched to a gene. The V gene's germline CDR1 is SGHNT and CDR2 YENEEA. CDR3 sequence (DNA): TGTGCCAGCAGCTTAGAAGGGGGCGACGAGCAGTACTTC. Its translation: CASSLEGGDEQYF.

The genes are TRBV6-1 and TRBJ1-2; 7 nucleotides align to TRBD1. CDR3 length: 15 residues. V was clipped by 1 base and J by 7 bases; unmatched bases: 9. CDR1 MNHNS and CDR2 SASEGT come from the germline V gene. This CDR3 is CASSEEKTGSFGYTF. The DNA of the CDR3 is TGTGCCAGCAGTGAAGAAAAGACAGGGTCCTTTGGCTACACCTTC.

The genes are TRBV6-5 and TRBJ2-7; D unclear. Trimming stripped 2 bases from V and 4 bases from J, with 15 bases between. Per the germline V gene, CDR1 is MNHEY and CDR2 is SVGAGI. The CDR3 spans 15 residues. The CDR3 reads CASSYSQASRYEQYF. DNA for the CDR3: TGTGCCAGCAGTTACAGTCAGGCCTCCAGGTACGAGCAGTACTTC.

The rearrangement links TRBV19 to TRBJ1-5; 9 nucleotides match TRBD1. Germline V gives CDR1 LNHDA, CDR2 SQIVND (reference sequence). V lost 7 bases to trimming and J lost 0 bases; unmatched junction nucleotides: 4. The CDR3 spans 15 residues. This CDR3 is CASTPGQGSNQPQHF. In DNA form, the CDR3 reads TGTGCCAGTACCCCGGGACAGGGTAGCAATCAGCCCCAGCATTTT.

This clone was counted between two and nine times. The V and J genes are TRBV6-6 and TRBJ1-4; 7 bases align to TRBD1. The ends lost 7 bases at V and 8 bases at J; junction bases unmatched: 16. Germline-derived CDR1 and CDR2 are MNHNY and SVGAGI (reference sequence). The length of the CDR3 is 16 residues. The chain's CDR3 is CASTYRPGQPREKLFF. CDR3 coding DNA: TGTGCCAGCACCTACCGACCGGGACAGCCCAGGGAAAAACTGTTTTTT.

This clone was detected only once. At one of its ends the junction is not consistent with the germline gene, which may arise from a read error. Here the CDR3 reads CAGSLGTRNTEAFF. CDR3 DNA: TGTGCCGGCAGCTTAGGGACACGGAACACTGAAGCTTTCTTT. V and J are TRBV7-2 and TRBJ1-1; maybe TRBD1 (6 bases). The length of the CDR3 is 14 residues. From germline, CDR1 is SGHTA and CDR2 FQGNSA. The entire variable domain, with the rest obtained from reference TRBV7-2 and TRBJ1-1, is as follows: GAGVSQSPSNKVTEKGKDVELRCDPISGHTALYWYRQSLGQGLEFLIYFQGNSAPDKSGLPSDRFSAERTGGSVSTLTIQRTQQEDSAVYLCAGSLGTRNTEAFFGQGTRLTVV.

This sequence joins TRBV10-3 and TRBJ2-5; possibly TRBD2 for D (7 bases). This CDR3 contains 13 residues. Between the trimmed V and J ends, which lost 3 bases and 5 bases, there was a span of 10 bases. Germline CDR1 is ENHRY and CDR2 is SYGVKD. CDR3 protein: CAISEQGGETQYF. CDR3 in DNA: TGTGCCATCAGTGAACAGGGAGGGGAGACCCAGTACTTC.

This chain uses TRBV19 with TRBJ1-1; unclear D gene. The ends were cut back, 4 bases at V and 0 bases at J, with 12 bases in the middle. Germline lookup yields CDR1 LNHDA and CDR2 SQIVND (reference sequence). The CDR3 length is 15 residues. The CDR3 loop is CASSSGRGMNTEAFF. CDR3 in DNA: TGTGCCAGTAGTAGCGGCCGGGGAATGAACACTGAAGCTTTCTTT.

As to this clone: Relative to the germline gene, one junction end is altered; a read error may explain this. The same CDR3 is also encoded by other DNA sequences in this sample. This chain connects TRBV6-1 to TRBJ2-7, with D perhaps TRBD2 (6 bases). Germline V gene data show CDR1 as MNHNS and CDR2 as SASEGT. There are 13 residues in the CDR3. The chain's CDR3 is CATKGGGTYEQYF. CDR3 DNA sequence: TGTGCCACAAAGGGAGGTGGGACCTACGAGCAATACTTC.

The chain has TRBV7-6 and TRBJ2-3; 7 nucleotides match TRBD2. With 7 bases clipped from V and 4 bases from J, the junction kept 14 bases outside the gene matches. The CDR3 length is 16 residues. Germline CDR1 SGHVS, CDR2 FNYEAQ. The CDR3 DNA follows: TGTGCCAGCATCCCCGGGCTAGCGGTTCTCTCAGATACGCAGTATTTT. This encodes CASIPGLAVLSDTQYF.

The chain is built from TRBV5-1 and TRBJ2-3; 11 nucleotides agree with TRBD2. Trimming took 0 bases from V and 2 from J; bases not matched to a gene: 5. CDR1 is SGHRS, CDR2 YFSETQ, per germline. This CDR3 has 17 amino acids. CDR3 region: CASSLGTSGSDTDTQYF. The CDR3 DNA follows: TGCGCCAGCAGCTTGGGGACTAGCGGGTCTGACACAGATACGCAGTATTTT.

This clone was counted only a few times. The gene calls are TRBV2 and TRBJ1-4; D might be TRBD1 (6 bases). The CDR3 is made up of 17 amino acids. Germline CDR1 and CDR2: SNHLY and FYNNEI. V lost 7 bases and J lost 2, with 20 bases in between. This chain's CDR3 is CASTSDSLSSTNEKLFF. In nucleotides, the CDR3 is TGTGCCAGCACTTCGGACAGCTTGTCTTCCACTAATGAAAAACTGTTTTTT.

This clone came up once. This chain links TRBV5-1 with TRBJ2-7, with D maybe TRBD1 (5 bases). V lost 6 bases, J lost 0 bases, and 10 bases lay in between. Germline CDR1 and CDR2: SGHRS and YFSETQ. CDR3 length equals 13 residues. The CDR3 bases are TGCGCCAGCAACACGGACACCTCCTACGAGCAGTACTTC. Its translation is CASNTDTSYEQYF.

The genes are TRBV11-3 and TRBJ1-1, with 8 bases that match TRBD1. Looked up from germline, CDR1 is SGHNT and CDR2 is YENEEA. The CDR3 length is 14 residues. J was trimmed by 2 bases and V by 2 bases; bases with no gene match: 1. CDR3 protein: CASSLTGGNTEAFF. CDR3 sequence (DNA): TGTGCCAGCAGCTTAACAGGGGGTAACACTGAAGCTTTCTTT.

Comment on this clone: The same CDR3 arises from other DNA sequences in this sample as well. The chain joins TRBV19 to TRBJ1-5; no definite D call. CDR3 length: 12 amino acids. Germline V gene sequence: CDR1 LNHDA, CDR2 SQIVND (reference sequence). V gave up 6 bases and J gave up 9 bases, with 12 bases separating them. The CDR3 reads CASSPLPPPQHF. As DNA, the CDR3 is TGTGCCAGTAGCCCACTCCCCCCGCCCCAGCATTTT.

This chain links TRBV6-5 with TRBJ2-4, with 9 bases that match TRBD1. CDR3 length: 16 residues. Germline loops: CDR1 MNHEY, CDR2 SVGAGI. With V trimmed by 4 bases and J by 6 bases, 10 bases remained unmatched. Written as DNA, the CDR3 is TGTGCCAGCAGTTCCGCAACAGGGGGCGCGGTAAACATTCAGTACTTC. Its protein is CASSSATGGAVNIQYF.

Within the sample, this clone is medium-sized (0.01 to 0.1%). V gene TRBV11-2 combines with J gene TRBJ2-7, with D tentatively TRBD2 (7 bases). From germline, CDR1 is SGHAT and CDR2 FQNNGV. The CDR3 covers 15 residues. Trimming took off 2 bases at V and 5 bases at J, with 16 bases between the two ends. Here the CDR3 reads CASSLYNRGADEQYF. The CDR3 nucleotides read TGTGCCAGCAGCTTATATAATCGGGGGGCAGACGAGCAGTACTTC.

CDR3 residues: CASSSGTGDYEQYF. For the CDR3, the DNA is TGCGCCAGCAGCTCCGGGACAGGGGACTACGAGCAGTACTTC. The chain joins TRBV5-1 to TRBJ2-7, with 10 bases matching TRBD1. Germline CDR1 is SGHRS and CDR2 is YFSETQ. V was pared by 3 bases and J by 3 bases, with 3 bases of the junction left unmatched. The CDR3 totals 14 residues. The full variable domain, completed using reference TRBV5-1 and TRBJ2-7, is KAGVTQTPRYLIKTRGQQVTLSCSPISGHRSVSWYQQTPGQGLQFLFEYFSETQRNKGNFPGRFSGRQFSNSRSEMNVSTLELGDSALYLCASSSGTGDYEQYFGPGTRLTVT.

The chain couples TRBV6-1 to TRBJ2-7, with D unclear. Germline loops: CDR1 MNHNS, CDR2 SASEGT. V lost 1 base, J lost 3 bases, and 10 bases lay in between. The CDR3 sequence is 14 residues long. CDR3 residues: CASSEGPSVYEQYF. CDR3 nucleotides: TGTGCCAGCAGTGAAGGGCCCTCCGTCTACGAGCAGTACTTC.

The chain joins TRBV5-6 to TRBJ1-5; D is uncertain. The CDR3 consists of 12 residues. From germline, CDR1 is SGHDT and CDR2 YYEEEE. V lost 4 bases and J lost 4, with 6 bases in between. The chain's CDR3 is CASSALNQPQHF. The CDR3 bases are TGTGCCAGCAGCGCCCTAAATCAGCCCCAGCATTTT.

This sequence joins TRBV19 and TRBJ2-3, with 11 bases fitting TRBD2. This CDR3 comprises 18 residues. J was trimmed by 1 base and V by 3 bases; bases with no gene match: 9. The germline V gene encodes CDR1 LNHDA and CDR2 SQIVND (reference sequence). The CDR3 sequence: CASSMRTSGRSGTDTQYF. CDR3 coding DNA: TGTGCCAGTAGTATGCGCACTAGCGGGAGATCCGGCACAGATACGCAGTATTTT.

The chain has TRBV30 and TRBJ1-3, with D hard to call. The CDR3 runs 13 residues. Germline values: CDR1 GTSNPN, CDR2 SVGIG (reference sequence). With 0 bases removed from V and 5 bases from J, the gap between germline ends came to 8 bases. CDR3 region: CAWSVNSRNTIYF. CDR3 coding DNA: TGTGCCTGGAGTGTAAACAGTCGAAACACCATATATTTT.

The rearrangement links TRBV19 to TRBJ2-7; tentative D call: TRBD1 (6 bases). Germline V gene lookup returns CDR1 LNHDA and CDR2 SQIVND (reference sequence). There are 14 residues in the CDR3. Trimming stripped 5 bases from V and 7 bases from J, with 18 bases between. The CDR3 DNA reads as TGTGCCAGTAGTCTCCTAGACAGGTCGAGGGAGCAGTACTTC. Translated, it gives CASSLLDRSREQYF.

This clone was recorded a few times. The J gene is TRBJ2-5, the V gene TRBV7-6, with a tentative D call TRBD2 (6 bases). Germline lookup yields CDR1 SGHVS and CDR2 FNYEAQ. The CDR3 runs to 15 residues. V was clipped by 5 bases and J by 1 base, with 14 bases between them. CDR3 amino acids: CASSTSGTFQETQYF. CDR3 sequence (DNA): TGTGCCAGCAGCACCTCAGGGACTTTCCAAGAGACCCAGTACTTC.

V and J are TRBV2 and TRBJ2-1, with 7 bases that match TRBD1. Trimming at V came to 7 bases and at J to 5 bases, leaving 11 bases not matched to a gene. The germline gives CDR1 SNHLY, CDR2 FYNNEI. This CDR3 comprises 15 residues. CDR3 sequence (DNA): TGTGCCAGCATATACAGGGGTAGGGACCACAATGAGCAGTTCTTC. Protein product: CASIYRGRDHNEQFF.